Described below is a single TCR beta chain sequence and its context. No antigen is known for it. This entry belongs to a study of cytomegalovirus exposure and HLA in healthy donors. Study at large: HLA-typed donors contributed 65 million to 85 million unique TCRs, which were held in an early data release. Genotyping of roughly 400 donors showed that around 85% belonged to the Caucasian-associated ancestry cluster. Notes on the study in general: The study reported that TCR beta sequences accurately predicted HLA-A and HLA-B alleles in most subjects.

The PCR was carried out with 60 Vbeta primers and 13 Jbeta primers. Assay: immunoSEQ multiplex PCR; the TCRdb copy retains only in-frame clones and omits some. This table has over 200,000 clones, roughly four fifths appearing once. CDR1 SGHTA and CDR2 FQGNSA come from the germline V gene. The CDR3 sequence is 15 residues long. V shed 5 bases, J shed 7 bases, and the junction held 11 bases outside the gene matches. Sequenced input: PBMCs. The sequence came from a woman aged 40-49 years in good health and CMV-seronegative. V gene TRBV7-2 combines with J gene TRBJ1-5; the match to TRBD1 covers 7 bases. CDR3 sequence reads: CASSPRTGEGQPQHF. The CDR3 DNA sequence: TGTGCCAGCAGCCCGAGGACAGGAGAGGGCCAGCCCCAGCATTTT.